The 24 T cell receptor beta chains listed next were all sequenced from one sample in a study of blood T cell repertoires in COVID-19. The method was immunoSEQ multiplex PCR; TCRdb's version includes in-frame clones alone and lacks a portion of them. The data hold approximately 350,000 clones, with 85% to 90% observed a single time. Sequencing was performed on PBMCs or T cells enriched from blood (not recorded which). The receptors come from a man between 18 and 35 years old who had recovered from COVID-19.

V usage is TRBV5-1 and J usage is TRBJ1-2, with 9 bases that match TRBD1. V gave up 4 bases and J gave up 5 bases; unmatched junction bases: 9. The CDR3 has 15 amino acids. CDR1 and CDR2 (germline): SGHRS, YFSETQ. This chain's CDR3 is CASSRQTGGEYGYTF. The DNA for the CDR3 is TGCGCCAGCAGCCGCCAGACAGGGGGGGAGTATGGCTACACCTTC.

The V gene is TRBV19, the J gene TRBJ1-3; D not resolved. The CDR3 sequence is 11 residues long. Germline CDR1 is LNHDA and CDR2 is SQIVND (reference sequence). V dropped 3 bases and J dropped 7 bases, with 4 bases sitting between them. For the CDR3, the DNA is TGTGCCAGTAGTATTCGGAACACCATATATTTT. This gives the protein CASSIRNTIYF.

The chain couples TRBV2 to TRBJ1-1; 9 bases map to TRBD1. There are 16 residues in the CDR3. Trimming at V came to 4 bases and at J to 0 bases, leaving 6 bases not matched to a gene. Germline V lookup: CDR1 SNHLY, CDR2 FYNNEI. The CDR3 sequence: CASSAQGAPMNTEAFF. CDR3 DNA sequence: TGTGCCAGCAGTGCACAGGGGGCGCCGATGAACACTGAAGCTTTCTTT.

The chain links TRBV3-1 (or the pseudogene TRBV3-2) to TRBJ2-3, with D possibly being TRBD2 (5 bases). The V gene's germline CDR1 is LGHDT and CDR2 YNNKEL (reference sequence). V lost 1 base, J lost 4 bases, and 12 bases lay in between. This CDR3 comprises 15 residues. The CDR3 DNA is TGTGCCAGCAGCCAAGTCTTGAGGAGGCCAGATACGCAGTATTTT. Protein product: CASSQVLRRPDTQYF.

This clone has more than one count but fewer than ten. The chain couples TRBV5-1 to TRBJ1-4; TRBD1 agrees at 9 bases. The V gene end was trimmed by 3 bases and the J gene end by 2 bases; junction bases not matched to a gene: 5. The CDR3 runs 16 residues. From germline, CDR1 is SGHRS and CDR2 YFSETQ. The CDR3 is CASSWGQGATNEKLFF. As DNA, the CDR3 is TGCGCCAGCAGCTGGGGACAGGGAGCCACTAATGAAAAACTGTTTTTT.

The chain links TRBV7-9 to TRBJ1-1, with a weak D call TRBD1 (5 bases). The germline V and J ends were trimmed by 1 base and 10 bases, with 7 bases remaining between them. Germline V gives CDR1 SEHNR, CDR2 FQNEAQ (reference sequence). The CDR3 spans 11 residues. CDR3 DNA sequence: TGTGCCAGCAGCTTAGTGGGGGGAGCTTTCTTT. It codes for CASSLVGGAFF.

The chain combines TRBV6-2 or TRBV6-3 with TRBJ2-3, with D perhaps matching TRBD1 (6 bases). Germline-derived CDR1 and CDR2 are MNHEY and SVGEGT. V was trimmed by 4 bases and J by 6 bases, leaving 11 bases between them. The CDR3 spans 13 residues. Here the CDR3 DNA reads TGTGCCAGCAGTTTCAGGGGCATGGATACGCAGTATTTT. It translates to CASSFRGMDTQYF.

This chain links TRBV11-2 with TRBJ2-3, with TRBD2 identical over 7 bases. The V and J ends lost 2 bases and 3 bases, in that order; junction bases with no gene match: 11. Germline CDR1 and CDR2: SGHAT and FQNNGV. The CDR3 is 17 amino acids. Here the CDR3 DNA reads TGTGCCAGCAGCTTACTCGGGGCGGGGGTCGCGACAGATACGCAGTATTTT. Protein sequence: CASSLLGAGVATDTQYF.

J is TRBJ2-7 and V is TRBV6-5; TRBD2 agrees at 7 bases. CDR1 and CDR2 from the germline V gene are MNHEY and SVGAGI. The CDR3 covers 15 residues. The V segment lost 0 bases and the J segment 4 bases; nucleotides outside the gene matches: 6. The CDR3 region has the DNA TGTGCCAGCAGTTACTCATGGGGAGGGTTTTACGAGCAGTACTTC. This sequence encodes CASSYSWGGFYEQYF.

J is TRBJ1-2 and V is TRBV7-9; TRBD1 matches 7 bases. Per germline, CDR1 SEHNR and CDR2 FQNEAQ (reference sequence). Losses at the gene ends were 9 bases for V and 5 bases for J; bases not matched to a gene: 12. The CDR3 totals 14 residues. This CDR3 is CASTRDSLNYGYTF. In DNA, the CDR3 is TGTGCCAGTACCCGGGACAGCCTTAATTATGGCTACACCTTC.

The chain joins TRBV27 to TRBJ2-7, with D perhaps matching TRBD2 (6 bases). Per germline, CDR1 MNHEY and CDR2 SMNVEV (reference sequence). This CDR3 has 14 amino acids. V was trimmed by 3 bases and J by 8 bases, leaving 17 bases between them. This CDR3 is CASSFQRRSGKQYF. The DNA of the CDR3 is TGTGCCAGCAGTTTCCAGCGGCGTAGCGGTAAGCAGTACTTC.

The chain is built from TRBV9 and TRBJ2-7, with 8 bases identical to TRBD1. This CDR3 spans 14 amino acids. V lost 3 bases, J lost 1 base, and 3 bases stayed unmatched. CDR1 is SGDLS, CDR2 YYNGEE, per germline. The CDR3 DNA is TGTGCCAGCAGCGGGCAGGGGGCGTCCTACGAGCAGTACTTC. Residues: CASSGQGASYEQYF. The variable domain in full, with the rest retrieved from reference TRBV9 and TRBJ2-7, is DSGVTQTPKHLITATGQRVTLRCSPRSGDLSVYWYQQSLDQGLQFLIQYYNGEERAKGNILERFSAQQFPDLHSELNLSSLELGDSALYFCASSGQGASYEQYFGPGTRLTVT.

The chain uses TRBV5-1 and TRBJ1-2; D is possibly TRBD1 (5 bases). The CDR3 has 14 amino acids. CDR1 and CDR2 from the germline V gene are SGHRS and YFSETQ. V lost 7 bases and J lost 7, with 20 bases in between. The CDR3 is CASFNIQARGGYTF. The CDR3, as DNA: TGCGCCAGCTTTAATATACAGGCTAGAGGTGGCTACACCTTC.

The V gene is TRBV7-9, the J gene TRBJ2-2; 8 bases are shared with TRBD2. After removal of 5 bases from V and 0 bases from J, the junction contained 5 bases not matched to a gene. This CDR3 has 16 amino acids. CDR1 and CDR2 from the germline V gene are SEHNR and FQNEAQ (reference sequence). CDR3 nucleotides: TGTGCCAGCAGCCGCTATAGCGGGACGAACACCGGGGAGCTGTTTTTT. Residues: CASSRYSGTNTGELFF.

The chain combines TRBV30 with TRBJ2-1; D remains unclear. With 4 bases removed from V and 9 bases from J, the gap between germline ends came to 13 bases. This CDR3 has 12 amino acids. Per germline, CDR1 GTSNPN and CDR2 SVGIG (reference sequence). The CDR3: CAWTLRTSEQFF. In DNA, the CDR3 is TGTGCCTGGACGCTTAGAACGTCTGAGCAGTTCTTC.

The chain carries TRBV3-1 (or the pseudogene TRBV3-2) and TRBJ2-3, with TRBD2 as a possible D gene (5 bases). This CDR3 has 11 amino acids. The V and J ends lost 8 bases and 2 bases respectively, with 5 bases between them. Looked up from germline, CDR1 is LGHDT and CDR2 is YNNKEL (reference sequence). CDR3 protein: CASGLTDTQYF. As DNA, the CDR3 is TGTGCCAGCGGACTCACAGATACGCAGTATTTT.

Remarks on this clone: Other nucleotide sequences in the sample specify the same CDR3. The chain links TRBV29-1 to TRBJ2-1, with 7 bases identical to TRBD2. Unmatched junction bases numbered 2, after V lost 3 bases and J lost 0 bases. CDR1 and CDR2 from the germline V gene are SQVTM and ANQGSEA. CDR3 length equals 14 residues. CDR3 protein: CSVERGSSYNEQFF. The CDR3 DNA reads as TGCAGCGTTGAGCGGGGGAGCTCCTACAATGAGCAGTTCTTC.

This chain uses TRBV29-1 with TRBJ2-7; 8 bases align to TRBD1. Germline V gene data show CDR1 as SQVTM and CDR2 as ANQGSEA. With 6 bases clipped from V and 3 bases from J, the junction kept 4 bases outside the gene matches. CDR3 length: 12 residues. CDR3 sequence: CSVGQGGYEQYF. The CDR3 region has the DNA TGCAGCGTAGGACAGGGTGGCTACGAGCAGTACTTC.

V gene TRBV2 combines with J gene TRBJ1-3; D uncertain. The CDR3 is made up of 12 amino acids. Germline-derived CDR1 and CDR2 are SNHLY and FYNNEI. Trimming removed 6 bases from V and 0 bases from J, with 3 bases in between. In nucleotides, the CDR3 is TGTGCCAGCAGCGTCTCTGGAAACACCATATATTTT. Encoded protein: CASSVSGNTIYF.

This chain uses TRBV11-2 with TRBJ2-2; the match to TRBD1 covers 8 bases. Looked up from germline, CDR1 is SGHAT and CDR2 is FQNNGV. CDR3 size: 18 residues. V lost 0 bases, J lost 1 base, and 7 bases stayed unmatched. CDR3 DNA sequence: TGTGCCAGCAGCTTAGATATCGCTGGGACAGGGAACACCGGGGAGCTGTTTTTT. This sequence encodes CASSLDIAGTGNTGELFF.

The rearrangement links TRBV9 to TRBJ2-7; possibly TRBD1 for D (5 bases). Trimming shortened V by 0 bases and J by 3 bases, and 10 bases separated the two germline ends. Germline loops: CDR1 SGDLS, CDR2 YYNGEE. The CDR3 totals 14 residues. The CDR3 is CASSVGNRIYEQYF. DNA for the CDR3: TGTGCCAGCAGCGTAGGCAACAGGATCTACGAGCAGTACTTC.

This clone appeared a few times. The chain couples TRBV18 to TRBJ1-6; TRBD1 matches 8 bases. The CDR3 covers 15 residues. From germline, CDR1 is KGHSH and CDR2 LQKENI. V was clipped by 4 bases and J by 9 bases; unmatched bases: 8. The CDR3 DNA is TGTGCCAGCTCACTAGGACAGGGACGGGCTTCACCCCTCCACTTT. It translates to CASSLGQGRASPLHF.

V gene TRBV7-2 combines with J gene TRBJ1-1; D not certain. Germline CDR1 and CDR2: SGHTA and FQGNSA. V was clipped by 3 bases and J by 4 bases, with 9 bases between them. This CDR3 contains 13 residues. The CDR3 loop is CASSLAESTEAFF. CDR3 bases: TGTGCCAGCAGCTTGGCGGAGAGCACTGAAGCTTTCTTT.

A word on this clone: A junction end diverges from the germline sequence, so it may reflect a read error. The chain joins TRBV19 to TRBJ1-5; D is ambiguous. The CDR3 runs 13 residues. Germline V gene lookup returns CDR1 LNHDA and CDR2 SQIVND (reference sequence). CDR3 coding DNA: TGTGCCGGTAGTTCTATTCTCGAGGAGCCCCAGCATTTT. Amino acid sequence: CAGSSILEEPQHF.